This T cell receptor (beta chain) was identified during a study of blood T cell repertoires in COVID-19. Study background: COVID-19 samples from acute and convalescent phases originated in the United States, Italy and Spain. PBMCs, B-cell-depleted T cells, or T cells were the source of the cDNA or gDNA that made up the material.

Participants were aged roughly 18 to 90 years, lived in under 25 US areas, and enrolled virtually. Participant-given clinical history determined each cohort assignment. Clones were sequenced by immunoSEQ multiplex PCR, and TCRdb holds only the in-frame ones, with some missing. Here the sample spans 300,000 to 400,000 clones, 80% to 90% being singletons. Trimming took 6 bases from V and 1 from J; bases not matched to a gene: 4. Germline V lookup: CDR1 SGHVS, CDR2 FQNEAQ. This CDR3 has 14 amino acids. The clonotype was recovered from a woman aged 40 to 50 with acute COVID-19. The chain recombines TRBV7-8 with TRBJ1-1; 8 bases are shared with TRBD1. Sequences were obtained from PBMCs or T cells enriched from blood (not recorded which). DNA for the CDR3: TGTGCCAGCAGTCATACAGGGGGGAACACTGAAGCTTTCTTT. It codes for CASSHTGGNTEAFF.